This TCR beta chain comes out of a study of graft-versus-host responses after intestinal transplantation. Study details: Tacrolimus and steroids were given for two to three years to all recipients after anti-thymocyte globulin induction.

This clone has more than one count but fewer than ten. J was trimmed by 5 bases and V by 3 bases; bases with no gene match: 6. This CDR3 has 16 amino acids. Per germline, CDR1 SGHRS and CDR2 YFSETQ. TCRdb's table, derived via immunoSEQ multiplex PCR, lists solely in-frame clones and lacks some. The sample contains 23,000 or so clones, more than 85% of which appear only once. Sequencing was performed on PBMCs, taken 39 to 40 days after intestinal transplant. The clonotype originates from a human patient who received an intestinal transplant, so some T cells may come from the graft donor. The chain uses TRBV5-1 and TRBJ2-1; 12 bases map to TRBD2. The CDR3: CASSYLAGGPHNEQFF. The CDR3 DNA is TGCGCCAGCAGCTACCTAGCGGGAGGGCCCCACAATGAGCAGTTCTTC.